What follows are 20 T cell receptor beta chains derived from one specimen sequenced in a study of cytomegalovirus exposure and HLA in healthy donors. The PCR ran on 60 Vbeta and 13 Jbeta primers. Clones were sequenced by immunoSEQ multiplex PCR, and TCRdb holds only the in-frame ones, with some missing. The sample shows about 61,000 clones, roughly 90% of them seen only once. The material sequenced was PBMCs. These receptors all come from a man aged 30-40 years in good health and CMV-seropositive.

The chain recombines TRBV30 with TRBJ1-3, with TRBD1 matching 8 bases. The germline V gene has CDR1 GTSNPN and CDR2 SVGIG (reference sequence). This CDR3 has 14 residues. J lost 2 bases, V lost 5 bases, and 5 bases had no gene match. The CDR3 loop reads CAWGQGLAGNTIYF. The CDR3, as DNA: TGTGCCTGGGGACAGGGTTTGGCTGGAAACACCATATATTTT.

The gene calls are TRBV19 and TRBJ1-2, with TRBD1 matching 7 bases. Germline-derived CDR1 and CDR2 are LNHDA and SQIVND (reference sequence). V was clipped by 6 bases and J by 6 bases; unmatched bases: 7. The CDR3 extends over 13 amino acids. CDR3 loop: CASSSRDRNGYTF. The CDR3 region has the DNA TGTGCCAGTAGCTCCCGGGACAGAAATGGCTACACCTTC.

The chain employs TRBV11-2 and TRBJ2-1, with TRBD2 matching over 15 bases. J lost 8 bases, V lost 4 bases, and 9 bases had no gene match. The CDR3 is made up of 17 amino acids. Germline V CDR1 and CDR2: SGHAT, FQNNGV. The CDR3 spells CASSYGTSGRPRDEQFF. The CDR3 DNA sequence: TGTGCCAGCAGCTACGGGACTAGCGGGAGGCCTAGAGATGAGCAGTTCTTC.

V and J are TRBV11-2 and TRBJ2-5, with 8 bases fitting TRBD2. CDR3 size: 17 residues. The germline CDR1 and CDR2 sequences are SGHAT and FQNNGV. After removal of 0 bases from V and 1 base from J, the junction contained 7 bases not matched to a gene. CDR3 nucleotide sequence: TGTGCCAGCAGCTTAGATCGCCTAGCGGGTATCCAAGAGACCCAGTACTTC. This translates into CASSLDRLAGIQETQYF.

The CDR3 region is CASSADRGGGNTIYF. The CDR3 nucleotides read TGTGCCAGCAGTGCCGACAGGGGTGGGGGAAACACCATATATTTT. The chain joins TRBV25-1 to TRBJ1-3; 8 bases agree with TRBD1. There are 15 residues in the CDR3. Germline assignment: CDR1 MGHDK and CDR2 SYGVNS. V lost 4 bases, J lost 4 bases, and 6 bases stayed unmatched.

The rearrangement joins TRBV29-1 to TRBJ2-3; a possible D gene is TRBD1 (5 bases). The V end lost 7 bases, the J end lost 5 bases, and 19 bases lay between the germline ends. The CDR3 totals 14 residues. The germline V gene encodes CDR1 SQVTM and CDR2 ANQGSEA. The CDR3 here is CSARTPRVRDTQYF. CDR3 nucleotide sequence: TGCAGCGCGAGGACACCCAGGGTTAGAGATACGCAGTATTTT.

This clone was counted once. The rearrangement joins TRBV11-2 to TRBJ1-1, with 7 bases that match TRBD1. CDR1 and CDR2 (germline): SGHAT, FQNNGV. With 4 bases clipped from V and 7 bases from J, the junction kept 3 bases outside the gene matches. The CDR3 has 12 amino acids. The DNA of the CDR3 is TGTGCCAGCAGCTGGGACAGACGTGAAGCTTTCTTT. Its translation: CASSWDRREAFF.

V is TRBV4-2 and J is TRBJ2-7; TRBD2 is a possible D gene (7 bases). This CDR3 has 17 residues. Germline CDR1 reads LGHNA; CDR2 reads YNFKEQ. Deletions cut 0 bases from V and 3 bases from J, with 18 bases between. CDR3 nucleotide sequence: TGTGCCAGCAGCCAAGATCAACAGGGAGGGAGAAGCTACGAGCAGTACTTC. Translating it yields CASSQDQQGGRSYEQYF.

This chain links TRBV5-1 with TRBJ1-1; TRBD1 matches 8 bases. The V gene end was trimmed by 1 base and the J gene end by 6 bases; junction bases not matched to a gene: 5. Looked up from germline, CDR1 is SGHRS and CDR2 is YFSETQ. The CDR3 sequence is 14 residues long. CDR3 nucleotides: TGCGCCAGCAGCTTGCCTGGACAGGGCGCTGAAGCTTTCTTT. Translated: CASSLPGQGAEAFF.

V usage is TRBV7-9 and J usage is TRBJ1-1; D is unclear. The CDR3 consists of 14 residues. Between the trimmed V and J ends, which lost 5 bases and 1 base, there was a span of 11 bases. Per the germline V gene, CDR1 is SEHNR and CDR2 is FQNEAQ (reference sequence). The CDR3 sequence: CASSRDGKNTEAFF. DNA for the CDR3: TGTGCCAGCAGCCGCGACGGGAAGAACACTGAAGCTTTCTTT.

The DNA for the CDR3 is TGTGCCATCAGAGGGGCCCTGAACACTGAAGCTTTCTTT. Translating it yields CAIRGALNTEAFF. The chain couples TRBV10-3 to TRBJ1-1; perhaps TRBD1 as D (5 bases). Trimming removed 6 bases from V and 0 bases from J, with 8 bases in between. CDR3 length equals 13 residues. Germline CDR1 is ENHRY and CDR2 is SYGVKD.

The chain is built from TRBV7-8 and TRBJ1-1, with D tentatively TRBD1 (5 bases). This CDR3 contains 13 residues. Deletions cut 3 bases from V and 7 bases from J, with 12 bases between. Germline values: CDR1 SGHVS, CDR2 FQNEAQ. CDR3 sequence (DNA): TGTGCCAGCAGCTTGGGGCGGGGGATTGAAGCTTTCTTT. Protein product: CASSLGRGIEAFF.

This clone has just a few counts. The gene calls are TRBV7-8 and TRBJ2-5, with D possibly being TRBD2 (7 bases). Trimming cost V 1 base and J 1 base, with 19 bases left between them. CDR1 and CDR2 (germline): SGHVS, FQNEAQ. The CDR3 consists of 18 residues. CDR3 region: CASSLGGGGRSPQETQYF. In DNA form, the CDR3 reads TGTGCCAGCAGCTTAGGAGGGGGGGGGAGGTCGCCCCAAGAGACCCAGTACTTC. Using reference TRBV7-8 and TRBJ2-5 for the parts outside the CDR3, the full variable domain is GAGVSQSPRYKVAKRGQDVALRCDPISGHVSLFWYQQALGQGPEFLTYFQNEAQLDKSGLPSDRFFAERPEGSVSTLKIQRTQQEDSAVYLCASSLGGGGRSPQETQYFGPGTRLLVL.

The chain has TRBV7-6 and TRBJ2-5; 7 bases match TRBD2. The end of the DNA is better explained by TRBJ2-7, so the J call may be wrong. The CDR3 sequence is 14 residues long. Per germline, CDR1 SGHVS and CDR2 FNYEAQ. CDR3 in amino acids: CASSASGISREQYF. CDR3 bases: TGTGCCAGCAGCGCGAGCGGGATATCCCGCGAGCAGTACTTC.

The rearrangement links TRBV5-1 to TRBJ1-2, with 7 positions matching TRBD1. J gave up 4 bases and V 1 base, and 4 bases lay outside the gene matches. Germline V lookup: CDR1 SGHRS, CDR2 YFSETQ. The CDR3 covers 14 residues. The CDR3 loop is CASSLSRGTYGYTF. The CDR3, as DNA: TGCGCCAGCAGCTTGTCCAGGGGGACCTATGGCTACACCTTC.

The chain recombines TRBV4-2 with TRBJ2-1; TRBD2 matches at 11 bases. Germline assignment: CDR1 LGHNA and CDR2 YNFKEQ. The CDR3 runs 17 residues. V was pared by 0 bases and J by 4 bases, with 5 bases of the junction left unmatched. The CDR3 DNA sequence: TGTGCCAGCAGCCAAGATGTGGGACTAGCGGCTTACAATGAGCAGTTCTTC. Translation gives CASSQDVGLAAYNEQFF.

The gene calls are TRBV28 and TRBJ2-7, with D perhaps TRBD1 (5 bases). Germline CDR1 and CDR2: MDHEN and SYDVKM. V was pared by 8 bases and J by 2 bases, with 10 bases between. This CDR3 has 12 amino acids. This chain's CDR3 is CASAWGPYEQYF. Written as DNA, the CDR3 is TGTGCCAGCGCCTGGGGCCCCTACGAGCAGTACTTC.

Turning to this clone: At one boundary the junction diverges from the germline segment, which might be a read error. The chain has TRBV7-9 and TRBJ2-1; a possible D gene is TRBD1 (5 bases). Looked up from germline, CDR1 is SEHNR and CDR2 is FQNEAQ (reference sequence). This CDR3 comprises 16 residues. Written as DNA, the CDR3 is TGTTCCAGCAGCCCTAACAGGCGGAGCTCCTACAATGAGCAGTTCTTC. It yields the protein CSSSPNRRSSYNEQFF.

The rearrangement joins TRBV6-1 to TRBJ2-7; TRBD2 aligns across 11 bases. The CDR3 covers 15 residues. The germline V gene encodes CDR1 MNHNS and CDR2 SASEGT. J lost 4 bases, V lost 7 bases, and 9 bases had no gene match. The CDR3 DNA sequence: TGTGCCAGCACCCCCGGGACTAGCGGCTCGTACGAGCAGTACTTC. It encodes CASTPGTSGSYEQYF.

The chain employs TRBV19 and TRBJ2-7; 8 nucleotides agree with TRBD2. V shed 6 bases, J shed 0 bases, and the junction held 10 bases outside the gene matches. The germline CDR1 and CDR2 sequences are LNHDA and SQIVND (reference sequence). The length of the CDR3 is 16 residues. CDR3 sequence: CASSSNSGASSYEQYF. CDR3 sequence (DNA): TGTGCCAGTAGCAGCAATAGCGGGGCTTCCTCCTACGAGCAGTACTTC.